One sample yielded the 24 T cell receptor beta chains listed below, sequenced in a study of response to subunit inactivated influenza vaccine. Using its own MiXCR run on the RT-PCR reads, TCRdb lists one record per CDR3 protein. The sample yields about 500,000 distinct CDR3 sequences, approximately 16% seen once. This specimen was CD4+ T cells sorted from PBMCs, taken 23 months after vaccination. These receptors were obtained from a man between 50 and 75 years old who received an inactivated influenza vaccine.

This clonotype was recorded at least ten times. This rearrangement joins TRBV12-3 or TRBV12-4 to TRBJ1-2, with TRBD1 matching 7 bases. J was trimmed by 7 bases and V by 5 bases; bases with no gene match: 13. The CDR3 extends over 15 amino acids. In DNA form, the CDR3 reads TGTGCCAGCAGTGACTACGACAGGGTTTCTGGTGGCTACACCTTC. It encodes CASSDYDRVSGGYTF.

V and J are TRBV5-6 and TRBJ1-1, with D possibly TRBD1 on 6 matching bases. The CDR3 length is 14 residues. The V end was cut by 6 bases, the J end by 2 bases, with 14 bases between. The V gene's germline CDR1 is SGHDT and CDR2 YYEEEE. The CDR3 protein is CASTRKTGNTEAFF. The CDR3, as DNA: TGTGCCAGCACCAGAAAGACAGGAAACACTGAAGCTTTCTTT. The full variable domain, with the rest looked up from reference TRBV5-6 and TRBJ1-1, is DAGVTQSPTHLIKTRGQQVTLRCSPKSGHDTVSWYQQALGQGPQFIFQYYEEEERQRGNFPDRFSGHQFPNYSSELNVNALLLGDSALYLCASTRKTGNTEAFFGQGTRLTVV.

In this sample, this clonotype turned up a few times. The J gene is TRBJ2-1, the V gene TRBV5-1; D possibly corresponds to TRBD2 (6 bases). The CDR3 loop spans 14 amino acids. V was pared by 4 bases and J by 4 bases, with 12 bases between. The germline CDR1 and CDR2 sequences are SGHRS and YFSETQ. Written as DNA, the CDR3 is TGCGCCAGCAGCGCTGATAGCGGTTACAATGAGCAGTTCTTC. Its protein product is CASSADSGYNEQFF.

The rearrangement links TRBV5-1 to TRBJ1-2, with unresolved D. Trimming left V 4 bases short and J 2 bases short, with 9 bases between. The CDR3 has 13 residues. The V gene's germline CDR1 is SGHRS and CDR2 YFSETQ. The CDR3 bases are TGCGCCAGCAGCGAAAGCCAGAACTATGGCTACACCTTC. Amino acid sequence: CASSESQNYGYTF.

This clonotype was observed at least ten times. J is TRBJ1-1 and V is TRBV29-1; no reliable D call. The CDR3 length is 11 residues. V was pared by 6 bases and J by 8 bases, with 13 bases between. Per the germline V gene, CDR1 is SQVTM and CDR2 is ANQGSEA. The CDR3 sequence: CSVREDVEAFF. The CDR3 DNA reads TGCAGCGTGCGGGAGGACGTAGAAGCTTTCTTT.

This clonotype was observed a handful of times. V and J are TRBV29-1 and TRBJ2-1; 9 positions agree with TRBD2. The CDR3 length is 18 residues. J was trimmed by 0 bases and V by 1 base; bases with no gene match: 10. Germline CDR1 and CDR2: SQVTM and ANQGSEA. The chain's CDR3 is CSVEGASGVLSSYNEQFF. The CDR3 nucleotides are TGCAGCGTTGAAGGAGCTAGCGGGGTCTTAAGCTCCTACAATGAGCAGTTCTTC.

This clonotype showed up just a few times. The rearrangement joins TRBV12-3 or TRBV12-4 to TRBJ2-7, with D perhaps TRBD2 (6 bases). The CDR3 consists of 16 residues. Trimming cost V 6 bases and J 3 bases, with 21 bases left between them. The CDR3 is CASRSGGSGAGYEQYF. The DNA of the CDR3 is TGTGCCAGCAGGTCTGGGGGGAGTGGCGCAGGCTACGAGCAGTACTTC.

The sample holds a few counts of this clonotype. The chain employs TRBV11-2 and TRBJ1-1, with D possibly being TRBD1 (5 bases). CDR3 length equals 16 residues. Germline lookup yields CDR1 SGHAT and CDR2 FQNNGV. V dropped 5 bases and J dropped 3 bases, with 19 bases sitting between them. In nucleotides, the CDR3 is TGTGCCAGCAGCCTCCCGAGCGGAGGGGTTGACACTGAAGCTTTCTTT. Its translation: CASSLPSGGVDTEAFF.

In this sample, this clonotype turned up a few times. This chain links TRBV6-2 or TRBV6-3 with TRBJ2-1; D perhaps matches TRBD1 (6 bases). The V gene's germline CDR1 is MNHEY and CDR2 SVGEGT. V was trimmed by 8 bases and J by 7 bases, leaving 15 bases between them. This CDR3 comprises 13 residues. The CDR3 here is CASHRDTGNEQFF. CDR3 DNA sequence: TGTGCCAGCCACAGGGACACCGGTAATGAGCAGTTCTTC.

The chain couples TRBV7-7 to TRBJ2-5; TRBD2 matches at 12 bases. CDR3 length: 17 residues. J was trimmed by 5 bases and V by 4 bases; bases with no gene match: 11. CDR1 and CDR2 from the germline V gene are SSHAT and FNYEAQ (reference sequence). CDR3 sequence: CASSSTTSGRYLETQYF. The CDR3 coding sequence is TGTGCCAGCAGCTCCACCACTAGCGGGAGGTACCTGGAGACCCAGTACTTC. Looking up the rest from reference TRBV7-7 and TRBJ2-5 gives the full variable domain: GAGVSQSPRYKVTKRGQDVTLRCDPISSHATLYWYQQALGQGPEFLTYFNYEAQPDKSGLPSDRFSAERPEGSISTLTIQRTEQRDSAMYRCASSSTTSGRYLETQYFGPGTRLLVL.

Only a few counts were recorded for this clonotype. The CDR3 coding sequence is TGTGCCAGCAGGCAGGGGTCCGTCGGGGGCTACGAGCAGTACTTC. Amino acid sequence: CASRQGSVGGYEQYF. The chain has TRBV2 and TRBJ2-7; D tentatively reads TRBD1 or TRBD2 (6 bases each). CDR3 length: 15 residues. Looked up from germline, CDR1 is SNHLY and CDR2 is FYNNEI. Trimming took off 6 bases at V and 3 bases at J, with 18 bases between the two ends.

The genes are TRBV24-1 and TRBJ2-7, with D possibly matching TRBD2 (6 bases). The CDR3 is made up of 14 amino acids. The V gene's germline CDR1 is KGHDR and CDR2 SFDVKD. V lost 5 bases, J lost 2 bases, and 12 bases lay in between. In DNA, the CDR3 is TGTGCCACCAGTGGGTCTAGCGACCCCTACGAGCAGTACTTC. It translates to CATSGSSDPYEQYF.

V is TRBV3-1 and J is TRBJ2-1, with 13 bases fitting TRBD2. Germline CDR1 is LGHDT and CDR2 is YNNKEL (reference sequence). The CDR3 contains 15 residues. The J segment lost 8 bases and the V segment lost 4 bases, leaving 5 bases of the junction unmatched. The CDR3 reads CASSLTSGGTYEQFF. Written as DNA, the CDR3 is TGTGCCAGCAGCCTGACTAGCGGGGGGACTTATGAGCAGTTCTTC.

The chain employs TRBV9 and TRBJ2-1; TRBD1 agrees at 7 bases. Germline V gene lookup returns CDR1 SGDLS and CDR2 YYNGEE. V was pared by 6 bases and J by 7 bases, with 4 bases of the junction left unmatched. This CDR3 comprises 12 residues. The chain's CDR3 is CASKGAGNEQFF. The CDR3 coding sequence is TGTGCCAGCAAGGGGGCTGGGAATGAGCAGTTCTTC.

The V gene is TRBV21-1, the J gene TRBJ2-3; the table's D call, TRBD1, was not checked against the DNA. TRBV21-1 has pseudogene status. There are 20 residues in the CDR3. The CDR3: CASSKVIGGRKPPHTDTQYF. For the CDR3, the DNA is TGTGCCAGCAGCAAAGTAATCGGGGGTCGAAAACCCCCTCACACAGATACGCAGTATTTT.

The J gene is TRBJ2-2, the V gene TRBV9, with D hard to call. The CDR3 runs to 15 residues. V was shortened by 0 bases and J by 7 bases, with 13 bases between the two germline ends. Looked up from germline, CDR1 is SGDLS and CDR2 is YYNGEE. This CDR3 reads CASSVDSFPLGELFF. Written as DNA, the CDR3 is TGTGCCAGCAGCGTAGACAGCTTCCCCCTCGGGGAGCTGTTTTTT. Filled out from reference TRBV9 and TRBJ2-2, the complete variable domain reads DSGVTQTPKHLITATGQRVTLRCSPRSGDLSVYWYQQSLDQGLQFLIQYYNGEERAKGNILERFSAQQFPDLHSELNLSSLELGDSALYFCASSVDSFPLGELFFGEGSRLTVL.

V is TRBV4-1 and J is TRBJ1-4; D call uncertain. This CDR3 spans 15 amino acids. Deletions cut 0 bases from V and 8 bases from J, with 13 bases between. CDR1 and CDR2 from the germline V gene are MGHRA and YSYEKL. CDR3 sequence: CASSQDRHLTEKLFF. In DNA form, the CDR3 reads TGCGCCAGCAGCCAAGATCGGCATTTGACAGAAAAACTGTTTTTT.

This clonotype was detected a few times. The chain recombines TRBV10-3 with TRBJ2-2; 7 bases agree with TRBD1. Germline V gives CDR1 ENHRY, CDR2 SYGVKD. The ends lost 11 bases at V and 4 bases at J; junction bases unmatched: 7. The CDR3 covers 13 residues. The CDR3: CAARQGSTGELFF. In DNA form, the CDR3 reads TGTGCCGCCCGACAGGGAAGCACCGGGGAGCTGTTTTTT.

This clonotype was counted at least ten times. CDR3 residues: CASSYYRGLSNEQFF. CDR3 DNA: TGTGCCAGCAGTTACTACAGGGGGCTAAGCAATGAGCAGTTCTTC. The chain recombines TRBV6-2 or TRBV6-3 with TRBJ2-1; 9 bases agree with TRBD1. The CDR3 consists of 15 residues. V lost 1 base, J lost 6 bases, and 4 bases stayed unmatched. Germline CDR1 reads MNHEY; CDR2 reads SVGEGT.

V is TRBV20-1 and J is TRBJ1-2, with 9 bases matching TRBD1. V trimming: 5 bases; J trimming: 7 bases; junction bases outside the gene matches: 17. This CDR3 has 16 residues. Germline V gives CDR1 DFQATT, CDR2 SNEGSKA (reference sequence). The CDR3 DNA reads TGCAGTGCTCCCCCCTTACCGGGACAGGGCGGGAGTGGCTACACCTTC. It specifies CSAPPLPGQGGSGYTF.

This clonotype has a handful of counts. The CDR3 DNA follows: TGTGCCAGCACCCTTGGACAGGGGGGGTACAATGAGCAGTTCTTC. It encodes CASTLGQGGYNEQFF. The chain couples TRBV12-3 or TRBV12-4 to TRBJ2-1; TRBD1 matches at 10 bases. The CDR3 is 15 amino acids. Trimming cost V 7 bases and J 4 bases; bases outside gene matches: 7.

V gene TRBV7-3 combines with J gene TRBJ1-2; D not certain. The V gene's germline CDR1 is SGHTA and CDR2 FQGTGA. Trimming pared 5 bases from V and 3 bases from J, leaving 28 bases between. The CDR3 loop spans 19 amino acids. DNA for the CDR3: TGTGCCAGCAGCCACCTCCATTTTCTTCTTTCATTTCGGGACTATGGCTACACCTTC. The encoded protein is CASSHLHFLLSFRDYGYTF. Full variable domain (outside the CDR3, taken from reference TRBV7-3 and TRBJ1-2): GAGVSQTPSNKVTEKGKYVELRCDPISGHTALYWYRQSLGQGPEFLIYFQGTGAADDSGLPNDRFFAVRPEGSVSTLKIQRTERGDSAVYLCASSHLHFLLSFRDYGYTFGSGTRLTVV.

This clonotype was seen a few times. The rearrangement joins TRBV7-9 to TRBJ2-5; 9 bases are a match to TRBD1. Germline values: CDR1 SEHNR, CDR2 FQNEAQ (reference sequence). With 5 bases clipped from V and 5 bases from J, the junction kept 9 bases outside the gene matches. The CDR3 extends over 15 amino acids. The CDR3: CASSPGQGLLETQYF. The CDR3, as DNA: TGTGCCAGCAGCCCGGGACAGGGTTTATTGGAGACCCAGTACTTC. Based on the CDR3 plus reference TRBV7-9 and TRBJ2-5, the full variable domain is DTGVSQNPRHKITKRGQNVTFRCDPISEHNRLYWYRQTLGQGPEFLTYFQNEAQLEKSRLLSDRFSAERPKGSFSTLEIQRTEQGDSAMYLCASSPGQGLLETQYFGPGTRLLVL.

This clonotype was picked up a small number of times. The chain is built from TRBV25-1 and TRBJ2-5; TRBD1 matches 9 bases. The CDR3 extends over 15 amino acids. Unmatched junction bases numbered 3, after V lost 4 bases and J lost 0 bases. Germline V CDR1 and CDR2: MGHDK, SYGVNS. CDR3 residues: CASSGGQGNQETQYF. The CDR3 DNA is TGTGCCAGCAGTGGGGGACAGGGAAACCAAGAGACCCAGTACTTC.